This TCR beta chain was found in a study of blood T cell repertoires in COVID-19. Across the whole study: Samples came from the United States, Italy and Spain, spanning acute and convalescent COVID-19.

Sequencing used immunoSEQ multiplex PCR; TCRdb keeps in-frame clones, though not all of them. This table has 150,000 to 180,000 clones, about 85% appearing once. Trimming cost V 0 bases and J 5 bases, with 9 bases left between them. Germline V gene lookup returns CDR1 SGHTS and CDR2 YDEGEE. This CDR3 has 13 residues. Sequencing was done on a sample of peripheral blood. This receptor was taken from a man between 60 and 75 years old with COVID-19, enrolled during active disease. The J gene is TRBJ2-7, the V gene TRBV5-8, with D uncertain. Here the CDR3 DNA reads TGTGCCAGCAGCTTGGACCGGCGGAACGAGCAGTACTTC. This gives the protein CASSLDRRNEQYF.